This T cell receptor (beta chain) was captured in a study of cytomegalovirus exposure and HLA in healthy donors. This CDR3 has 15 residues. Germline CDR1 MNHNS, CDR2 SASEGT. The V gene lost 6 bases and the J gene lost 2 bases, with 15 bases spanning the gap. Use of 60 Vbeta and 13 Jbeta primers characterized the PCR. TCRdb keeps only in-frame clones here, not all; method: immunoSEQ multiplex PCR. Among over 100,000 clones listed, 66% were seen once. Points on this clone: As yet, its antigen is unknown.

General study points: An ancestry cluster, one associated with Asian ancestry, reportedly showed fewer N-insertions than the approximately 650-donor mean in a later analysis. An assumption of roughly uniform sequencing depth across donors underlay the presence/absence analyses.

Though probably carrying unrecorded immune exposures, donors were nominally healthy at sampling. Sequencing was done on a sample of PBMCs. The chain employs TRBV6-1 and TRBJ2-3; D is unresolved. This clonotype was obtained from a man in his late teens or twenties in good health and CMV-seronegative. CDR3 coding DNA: TGTGCCAGCAGGCGGTTGGCAGACTCCACAGATACGCAGTATTTT. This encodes CASRRLADSTDTQYF.